These 14 T cell receptor beta chains originate from one sample sequenced in a study of cytomegalovirus exposure and HLA in healthy donors. PCR involved 60 Vbeta and 13 Jbeta primers. TCRdb's table, derived via immunoSEQ multiplex PCR, lists solely in-frame clones and lacks some. The data show under 200,000 clones, roughly 80% seen once. Sequencing was done on a sample of PBMCs. The receptors were sampled from a man aged 30 to 45 in good health and CMV-seronegative.

Ten or more counts support this clone. The rearrangement links TRBV4-1 to TRBJ2-7; D perhaps matches TRBD1 (5 bases). The ends were cut back, 1 base at V and 5 bases at J, with 15 bases in the middle. The CDR3 covers 15 residues. Germline CDR1 is MGHRA and CDR2 is YSYEKL. CDR3 region: CASSQVPGGADEQYF. CDR3 in DNA: TGCGCCAGCAGCCAAGTCCCGGGTGGGGCGGACGAGCAGTACTTC.

V usage is TRBV5-1 and J usage is TRBJ2-3; possibly TRBD1 for D (5 bases). Per the germline V gene, CDR1 is SGHRS and CDR2 is YFSETQ. Trimming stripped 0 bases from V and 4 bases from J, with 9 bases between. The CDR3 covers 14 residues. This CDR3 reads CASSLEGLPDTQYF. For the CDR3, the DNA is TGCGCCAGCAGCTTGGAGGGGCTCCCAGATACGCAGTATTTT.

The J gene is TRBJ2-7, the V gene TRBV6-5, with D possibly TRBD1 on 5 matching bases. CDR1 is MNHEY, CDR2 SVGAGI, per germline. The CDR3 extends over 13 amino acids. V was clipped by 5 bases and J by 4 bases, with 12 bases between them. Here the CDR3 DNA reads TGTGCCAGCAGTCGCGACAGCATATACGAGCAGTACTTC. Its protein is CASSRDSIYEQYF.

The chain links TRBV29-1 to TRBJ1-1; a weak D match, TRBD1 (5 bases). Germline lookup yields CDR1 SQVTM and CDR2 ANQGSEA. V was trimmed by 2 bases and J by 1 base, leaving 8 bases between them. This CDR3 is built from 13 residues. As DNA, the CDR3 is TGCAGCGTTGAACGGGGGGGGAACACTGAAGCTTTCTTT. This gives the protein CSVERGGNTEAFF.

DNA of the CDR3: TGTGCCAGCAGTCTCGACAGCGTCGGGAACATTCAGTACTTC. Its translation: CASSLDSVGNIQYF. V gene TRBV28 combines with J gene TRBJ2-4; D may be TRBD1 (5 bases). In germline, CDR1 is MDHEN, CDR2 SYDVKM. The CDR3 runs 14 residues. V was cut by 5 bases and J by 7 bases, with 15 bases left in between.

For this clone: The germline gene is not matched at one end of the junction; a read error may be the cause. The chain joins TRBV7-9 to TRBJ2-3; D not resolved. This CDR3 spans 10 amino acids. In germline, CDR1 is SEHNR, CDR2 FQNEAQ (reference sequence). CDR3: CASSLGAPSF. The CDR3, as DNA: TGTGCCAGCAGCTTAGGGGCCCCGTCGTTT.

The rearrangement joins TRBV7-2 to TRBJ2-5, with 11 positions matching TRBD2. Germline V gene data show CDR1 as SGHTA and CDR2 as FQGNSA. V trimming: 1 base; J trimming: 4 bases; junction bases outside the gene matches: 11. This CDR3 has 18 amino acids. The chain's CDR3 is CASSLEVAGGPGRETQYF. CDR3 coding DNA: TGTGCCAGCAGCTTAGAGGTAGCGGGAGGGCCAGGCCGAGAGACCCAGTACTTC. Full variable domain (remainder filled in from reference TRBV7-2 and TRBJ2-5): GAGVSQSPSNKVTEKGKDVELRCDPISGHTALYWYRQSLGQGLEFLIYFQGNSAPDKSGLPSDRFSAERTGGSVSTLTIQRTQQEDSAVYLCASSLEVAGGPGRETQYFGPGTRLLVL.

The chain combines TRBV28 with TRBJ2-2, with 9 bases that match TRBD1. Per the germline V gene, CDR1 is MDHEN and CDR2 is SYDVKM. J lost 4 bases, V lost 8 bases, and 5 bases had no gene match. The CDR3 contains 14 residues. CDR3 protein: CASGEQGATGELFF. The DNA of the CDR3 is TGTGCCAGCGGCGAACAGGGGGCCACCGGGGAGCTGTTTTTT.

The CDR3 sequence: CASSVEISADTQYF. For the CDR3, the DNA is TGTGCCAGCAGCGTAGAGATTAGCGCGGATACGCAGTATTTT. This rearrangement joins TRBV9 to TRBJ2-3; TRBD2 is a possible D gene (5 bases). V lost 0 bases and J 6 bases, leaving 11 bases between the germline ends. Germline V gene data show CDR1 as SGDLS and CDR2 as YYNGEE. The CDR3 is made up of 14 amino acids.

This clone was counted only a few times. CDR3 loop: CASSLGGDSQTQYF. The CDR3, as DNA: TGTGCCAGCAGCTTGGGGGGAGACAGCCAGACGCAGTATTTT. The chain links TRBV7-6 to TRBJ2-3, with a weak D call TRBD2 (6 bases). The CDR3 extends over 14 amino acids. The V end was cut by 3 bases, the J end by 9 bases, with 16 bases between. CDR1 is SGHVS, CDR2 FNYEAQ, per germline.

The V call is TRBV4-1, the J call TRBJ1-5; 8 bases are shared with TRBD1. V was pared by 1 base and J by 11 bases, with 13 bases of the junction left unmatched. CDR3 length: 16 amino acids. The germline V gene encodes CDR1 MGHRA and CDR2 YSYEKL. CDR3 DNA sequence: TGCGCCAGCAGCCAAGGGACAGGGTCGCTTGTGAGGGCCCAGCATTTT. This translates into CASSQGTGSLVRAQHF.

The chain employs TRBV5-4 and TRBJ2-7; TRBD2 aligns across 10 bases. The V segment lost 5 bases and the J segment 0 bases; nucleotides outside the gene matches: 5. The CDR3 covers 15 residues. Germline CDR1 SGHNT, CDR2 YYREEE (reference sequence). The CDR3 protein is CASSRSGGLSYEQYF. The CDR3 region has the DNA TGTGCCAGCAGTCGTAGCGGGGGGCTCTCCTACGAGCAGTACTTC.

V usage is TRBV4-3 and J usage is TRBJ1-3; D is unclear. Germline CDR1 and CDR2: LGHNA and YSLEER. The CDR3 loop spans 15 amino acids. Trimming shortened V by 0 bases and J by 0 bases, and 6 bases separated the two germline ends. CDR3 in DNA: TGCGCCAGCAGCCAAGATTGGAGCTCTGGAAACACCATATATTTT. Residues: CASSQDWSSGNTIYF.

The count of this clone is one. Sequence at one end of the junction differs from germline and may be a read error. The chain combines TRBV9 with TRBJ2-5; TRBD1 agrees at 8 bases. This CDR3 has 16 amino acids. From germline, CDR1 is SGDLS and CDR2 YYNGEE. CDR3 coding DNA: TGTGCCAGCAGCGTTGACAGGGGCGCCAACGGGGAGAACCAGTACTTC. Translating gives CASSVDRGANGENQYF.